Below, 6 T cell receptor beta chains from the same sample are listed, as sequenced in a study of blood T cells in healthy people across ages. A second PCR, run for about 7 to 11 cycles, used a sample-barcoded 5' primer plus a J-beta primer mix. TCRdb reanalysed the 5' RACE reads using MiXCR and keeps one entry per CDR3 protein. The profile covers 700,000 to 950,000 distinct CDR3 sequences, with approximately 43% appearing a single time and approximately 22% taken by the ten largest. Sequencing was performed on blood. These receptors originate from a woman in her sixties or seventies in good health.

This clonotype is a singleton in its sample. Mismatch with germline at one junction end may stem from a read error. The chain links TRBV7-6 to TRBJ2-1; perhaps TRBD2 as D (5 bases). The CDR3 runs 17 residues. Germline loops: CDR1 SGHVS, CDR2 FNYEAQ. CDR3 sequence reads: CAGSLALYAERHNEQFF. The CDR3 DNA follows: TGTGCCGGCAGCTTAGCGCTTTACGCGGAACGACACAATGAGCAGTTCTTC. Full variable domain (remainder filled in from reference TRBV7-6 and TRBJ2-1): GAGVSQSPRYKVTKRGQDVALRCDPISGHVSLYWYRQALGQGPEFLTYFNYEAQQDKSGLPNDRFSAERPEGSISTLTIQRTEQRDSAMYRCAGSLALYAERHNEQFFGPGTRLTVL.

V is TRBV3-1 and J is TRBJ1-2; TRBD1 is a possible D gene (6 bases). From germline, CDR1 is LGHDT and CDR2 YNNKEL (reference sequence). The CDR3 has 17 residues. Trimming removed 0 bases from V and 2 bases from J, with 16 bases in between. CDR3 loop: CASSQDRGTGRNYGYTF. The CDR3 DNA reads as TGTGCCAGCAGCCAAGATCGTGGCACAGGGCGAAACTATGGCTACACCTTC.

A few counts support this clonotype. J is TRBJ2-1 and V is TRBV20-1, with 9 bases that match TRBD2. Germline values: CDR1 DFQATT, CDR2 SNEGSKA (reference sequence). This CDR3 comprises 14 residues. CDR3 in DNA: TGCAGCGGGGCGCGGGCTAGCGGGGCTGATGAGCAGTTCTTC. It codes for CSGARASGADEQFF.

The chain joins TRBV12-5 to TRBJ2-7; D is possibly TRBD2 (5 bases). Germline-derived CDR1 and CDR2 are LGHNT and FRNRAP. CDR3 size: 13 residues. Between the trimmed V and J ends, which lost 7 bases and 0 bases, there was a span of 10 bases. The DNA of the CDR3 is TGTGCTAGTGCCTCGGAGGCCTCCTACGAGCAGTACTTC. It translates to CASASEASYEQYF. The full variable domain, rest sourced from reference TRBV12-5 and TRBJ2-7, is DARVTQTPRHKVTEMGQEVTMRCQPILGHNTVFWYRQTMMQGLELLAYFRNRAPLDDSGMPKDRFSAEMPDATLATLKIQPSEPRDSAVYFCASASEASYEQYFGPGTRLTVT.

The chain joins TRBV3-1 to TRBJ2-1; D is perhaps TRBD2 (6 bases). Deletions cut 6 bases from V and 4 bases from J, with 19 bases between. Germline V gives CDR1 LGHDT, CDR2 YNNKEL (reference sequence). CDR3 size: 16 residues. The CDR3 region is CASSRTRGSGYNEQFF. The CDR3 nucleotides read TGTGCCAGCAGTCGAACCCGAGGTAGCGGATACAATGAGCAGTTCTTC.

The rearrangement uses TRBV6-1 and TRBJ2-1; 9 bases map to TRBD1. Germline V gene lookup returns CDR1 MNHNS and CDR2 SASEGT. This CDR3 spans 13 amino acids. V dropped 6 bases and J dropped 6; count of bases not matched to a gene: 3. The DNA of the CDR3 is TGTGCCAGCAGGACGGGACAGGGCAATGAGCAGTTCTTC. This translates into CASRTGQGNEQFF.